One and the same sample provided the 16 T cell receptor beta chains below, sequenced in a study of T cells after yellow fever vaccination. One entry per CDR3 protein, called by TCRdb with MiXCR from the 5' RACE reads. Of some 250,000 distinct CDR3 sequences in the sample, roughly 3.7% are singletons; the top ten hold around 19%. The sample here was PBMCs, taken 15 days after the yellow fever booster vaccination. These receptors came from a young man who received the YFV17D yellow fever vaccine.

The chain combines TRBV4-1 with TRBJ1-6; D not certain. V gave up 4 bases and J gave up 6 bases, with 16 bases separating them. The CDR3 contains 16 residues. From germline, CDR1 is MGHRA and CDR2 YSYEKL. CDR3 in amino acids: CASSRLRAPGNSPLHF. Written as DNA, the CDR3 is TGCGCCAGCAGCCGCTTAAGGGCCCCCGGTAATTCACCCCTCCACTTT.

This clonotype was recorded at least ten times. In DNA, the CDR3 is TGTGCCAGAAGGACTAGCGGGGGGGCCCGCTCCTACAATGAGCAGTTCTTC. Its protein product is CARRTSGGARSYNEQFF. V and J are TRBV7-2 and TRBJ2-1; 15 bases line up with TRBD2. This CDR3 comprises 17 residues. With V trimmed by 9 bases and J by 0 bases, 6 bases remained unmatched. Germline-derived CDR1 and CDR2 are SGHTA and FQGNSA.

As concerns this clonotype: With a much larger clone just one base away, this may be a read error. The gene calls are TRBV5-1 and TRBJ1-4; perhaps TRBD1 as D (5 bases). Trimming took off 1 base at V and 6 bases at J, with 10 bases between the two ends. There are 14 residues in the CDR3. Germline loops: CDR1 SGHRS, CDR2 YFSETQ. CDR3 sequence (DNA): TGCGCCAGCAGCTTGAGGGACGGGGATGAAAAACTGTTTTTT. Amino acid sequence: CASSLRDGDEKLFF.

This clonotype was recorded many times. J is TRBJ1-6 and V is TRBV12-3 or TRBV12-4; TRBD1 agrees at 8 bases. V lost 7 bases and J lost 7; bases outside the gene matches: 9. The CDR3 totals 15 residues. CDR3 protein: CASKRGQGGNSPLHF. The CDR3 DNA sequence: TGTGCCAGCAAGAGAGGACAGGGAGGAAATTCACCCCTCCACTTT.

The chain is built from TRBV19 and TRBJ2-3; D may correspond to TRBD1 or TRBD2 (5 bases each). Germline CDR1 LNHDA, CDR2 SQIVND (reference sequence). V lost 3 bases, J lost 0 bases, and 13 bases lay in between. The CDR3 is made up of 16 amino acids. Here the CDR3 DNA reads TGTGCCAGTAGTATGGAAAGGGGAGTAAGCACAGATACGCAGTATTTT. The encoded protein is CASSMERGVSTDTQYF. The full variable domain, its missing parts supplied by reference TRBV19 and TRBJ2-3, is DGGITQSPKYLFRKEGQNVTLSCEQNLNHDAMYWYRQDPGQGLRLIYYSQIVNDFQKGDIAEGYSVSREKKESFPLTVTSAQKNPTAFYLCASSMERGVSTDTQYFGPGTRLTVL.

This clonotype was seen many times. The chain employs TRBV27 and TRBJ2-3; 11 bases match TRBD2. With V trimmed by 5 bases and J by 8 bases, 12 bases remained unmatched. The germline V gene has CDR1 MNHEY and CDR2 SMNVEV (reference sequence). The CDR3 totals 16 residues. The CDR3, as DNA: TGTGCCAGCAGTGTACTAGCGGGGGCCCTCTTTGGTACGCAGTATTTT. Translated, it gives CASSVLAGALFGTQYF.

The chain employs TRBV6-6 and TRBJ1-5; D remains unclear. This CDR3 contains 14 residues. V lost 0 bases to trimming and J lost 6 bases, with 9 bases between them. Germline lookup yields CDR1 MNHNY and CDR2 SVGAGI (reference sequence). The CDR3 bases are TGTGCCAGCAGTTACTCTGCGCTCTCTCAGCCCCAGCATTTT. Its translation: CASSYSALSQPQHF.

This clonotype was seen ten or more times. One end of the junction does not line up with germline, which may come from a read error. This sequence joins TRBV7-7 and TRBJ2-2, with 9 bases that match TRBD2. CDR1 is SSHAT and CDR2 is FNYEAQ in the germline V gene (reference sequence). CDR3 length: 17 amino acids. CDR3: CASSPIDAGGPTGELFF. For the CDR3, the DNA is TGTGCTAGCAGCCCGATTGACGCGGGGGGGCCAACCGGGGAGCTGTTTTTT.

This clonotype was found many times. The rearrangement links TRBV6-6 to TRBJ2-5; D gene uncertain. The CDR3 totals 14 residues. CDR1 is MNHNY, CDR2 SVGAGI, per germline (reference sequence). Trimming removed 8 bases from V and 1 base from J, with 14 bases in between. The CDR3, as DNA: TGTGCCAGCGGCTTGGGCGGAGCCCAAGAGACCCAGTACTTC. Translating gives CASGLGGAQETQYF.

This clonotype appeared many times. It is unclear where the CDR3 begins or ends on the DNA, so no DNA is shown, and the CDR3 is as TCRdb lists it. V is TRBV9 and J is TRBJ2-3; TRBD2 reflects the table's D call only, with no check against the DNA. CDR1 is SGDLS, CDR2 YYNGEE, per germline. The CDR3 has 16 amino acids, counting both end residues. This CDR3 reads CASSVGVAGGTDTHYF.

This clonotype was observed at least ten times. The chain uses TRBV9 and TRBJ1-3; TRBD1 matches 8 bases. Trimming cost V 3 bases and J 2 bases; bases outside gene matches: 4. The CDR3 runs to 15 residues. Germline CDR1 SGDLS, CDR2 YYNGEE. The CDR3 sequence is CASSATGATGNTIYF. For the CDR3, the DNA is TGTGCCAGCAGCGCGACAGGGGCAACTGGAAACACCATATATTTT. The full variable domain, its missing parts supplied by reference TRBV9 and TRBJ1-3, is DSGVTQTPKHLITATGQRVTLRCSPRSGDLSVYWYQQSLDQGLQFLIQYYNGEERAKGNILERFSAQQFPDLHSELNLSSLELGDSALYFCASSATGATGNTIYFGEGSWLTVV.

This clonotype was detected ten times or more. The chain recombines TRBV3-1 with TRBJ2-2, with TRBD2 identical over 12 bases. Looked up from germline, CDR1 is LGHDT and CDR2 is YNNKEL (reference sequence). The V gene end was trimmed by 4 bases and the J gene end by 7 bases; junction bases not matched to a gene: 4. The CDR3 length is 15 residues. The CDR3 protein is CASSPGLAGYGELFF. CDR3 sequence (DNA): TGTGCCAGCAGCCCGGGACTAGCGGGTTACGGGGAGCTGTTTTTT.

This clonotype was seen repeatedly, ten times or more. The chain has TRBV10-3 and TRBJ1-4, with D perhaps matching TRBD1 (5 bases). In germline, CDR1 is ENHRY, CDR2 SYGVKD. Trimming took 3 bases from V and 7 from J, leaving 12 bases between them. There are 14 residues in the CDR3. Written as DNA, the CDR3 is TGTGCCATCAGTGACGGACACCGAGGTGAAAAACTGTTTTTT. Its protein is CAISDGHRGEKLFF.

This clonotype has at least ten counts. CDR3 in amino acids: CASSPGGAVQETQYF. The CDR3, as DNA: TGTGCCAGCAGCCCGGGCGGGGCGGTCCAAGAGACCCAGTACTTC. V and J are TRBV28 and TRBJ2-5; D possibly corresponds to TRBD2 (6 bases). Trimming left V 6 bases short and J 1 base short, with 15 bases between. The CDR3 is 15 residues long. Germline CDR1 and CDR2: MDHEN and SYDVKM.

The sample holds many counts of this clonotype. The chain employs TRBV5-5 and TRBJ2-7, with 10 bases matching TRBD2. From germline, CDR1 is SGHKS and CDR2 YYEKEE (reference sequence). With 3 bases clipped from V and 0 bases from J, the junction kept 3 bases outside the gene matches. There are 15 residues in the CDR3. CDR3 loop: CASSSSGGFSYEQYV. Here the CDR3 DNA reads TGTGCCAGCAGCTCTAGCGGGGGCTTCTCCTACGAGCAGTACGTC.

In its sample, this clonotype was seen many times. This chain uses TRBV20-1 with TRBJ2-5; TRBD1 or TRBD2 may be the D gene (6 bases each). Germline V lookup: CDR1 DFQATT, CDR2 SNEGSKA (reference sequence). CDR3 length equals 12 residues. CDR3 bases: TGCAGGCCGTCCGGGGGCCTGGAGACCCAGTACTTC. Residues: CRPSGGLETQYF.